The T cell receptor beta chain described here comes from a study of radiotherapy plus CTLA-4 blockade in lung cancer. At the level of the study: 15% to 20% of patients responded objectively, and about 30% achieved disease control.

Study-level findings and limits: Reports state that early shifts in blood T cell clones, with interferon-beta, best predicted response. TCR clones from tumors expanded in blood after radiotherapy plus ipilimumab.

The V and J ends lost 0 bases and 2 bases respectively, with 8 bases between them. Germline CDR1 SGHNT, CDR2 YENEEA. This CDR3 comprises 14 residues. Details on this clone: The antigen is unknown.

Chemo-refractory metastatic non-small-cell lung cancer patients were treated with focal radiation plus CTLA-4 blockade with ipilimumab. Sequencing used immunoSEQ multiplex PCR; TCRdb keeps in-frame clones, though not all of them. Altogether 90,000 to 100,000 clones are present, roughly 74% being singletons, with the ten largest covering 2.8%. This clonotype was obtained from a human donor with non-small cell lung cancer who had a partial response to radiotherapy plus ipilimumab. Some clones in this sample may be carry-over from other donors' samples. The sequencing here drew on peripheral blood, taken from a patient treated with radiotherapy plus ipilimumab. The chain employs TRBV11-3 and TRBJ2-7; perhaps TRBD1 as D (6 bases). CDR3 DNA sequence: TGTGCCAGCAGCTTAGATCGGACAGCCTACGAGCAGTACTTC. This sequence encodes CASSLDRTAYEQYF.